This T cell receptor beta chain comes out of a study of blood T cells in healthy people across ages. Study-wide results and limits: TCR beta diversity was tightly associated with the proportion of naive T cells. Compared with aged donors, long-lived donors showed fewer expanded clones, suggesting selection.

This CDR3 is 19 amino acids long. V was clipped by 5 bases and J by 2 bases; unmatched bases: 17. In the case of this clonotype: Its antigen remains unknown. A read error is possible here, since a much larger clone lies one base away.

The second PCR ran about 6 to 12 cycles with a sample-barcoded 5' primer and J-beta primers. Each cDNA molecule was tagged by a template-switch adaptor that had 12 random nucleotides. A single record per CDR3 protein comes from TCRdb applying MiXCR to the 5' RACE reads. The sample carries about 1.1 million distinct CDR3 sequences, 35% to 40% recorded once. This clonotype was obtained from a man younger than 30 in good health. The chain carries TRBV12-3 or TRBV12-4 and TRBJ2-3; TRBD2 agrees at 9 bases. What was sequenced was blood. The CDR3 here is CASSTYQNPSGANTDTQYF. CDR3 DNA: TGTGCCAGCAGTACTTACCAGAACCCTAGCGGGGCTAACACAGATACGCAGTATTTT.